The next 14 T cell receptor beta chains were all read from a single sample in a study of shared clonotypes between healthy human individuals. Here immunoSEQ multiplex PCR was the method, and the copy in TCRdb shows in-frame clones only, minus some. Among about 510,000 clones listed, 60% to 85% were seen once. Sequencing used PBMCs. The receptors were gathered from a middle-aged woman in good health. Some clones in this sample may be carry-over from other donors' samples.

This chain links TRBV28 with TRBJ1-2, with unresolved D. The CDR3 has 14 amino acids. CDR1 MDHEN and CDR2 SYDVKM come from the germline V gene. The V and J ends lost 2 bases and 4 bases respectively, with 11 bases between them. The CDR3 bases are TGTGCCAGCAGTTTAAGGGAGGTGAGCTATGGCTACACCTTC. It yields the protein CASSLREVSYGYTF.

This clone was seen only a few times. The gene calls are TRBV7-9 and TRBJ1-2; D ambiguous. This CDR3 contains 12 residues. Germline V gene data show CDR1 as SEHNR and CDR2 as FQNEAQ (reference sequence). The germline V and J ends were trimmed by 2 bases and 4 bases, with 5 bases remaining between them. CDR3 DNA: TGTGCCAGCAGCTTATCCGGCTATGGCTACACCTTC. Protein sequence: CASSLSGYGYTF.

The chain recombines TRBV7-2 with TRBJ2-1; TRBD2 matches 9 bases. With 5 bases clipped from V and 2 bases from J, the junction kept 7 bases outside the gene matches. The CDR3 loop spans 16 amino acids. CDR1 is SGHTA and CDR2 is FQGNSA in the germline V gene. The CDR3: CASSRSGRLAYNEQFF. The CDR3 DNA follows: TGTGCCAGCAGCCGGAGCGGGAGGCTCGCCTACAATGAGCAGTTCTTC.

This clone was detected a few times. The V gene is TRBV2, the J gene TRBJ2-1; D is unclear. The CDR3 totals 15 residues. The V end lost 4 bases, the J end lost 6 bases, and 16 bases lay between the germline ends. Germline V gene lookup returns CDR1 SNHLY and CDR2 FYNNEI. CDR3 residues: CASSVGAPFFNEQFF. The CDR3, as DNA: TGTGCCAGCAGTGTTGGAGCCCCCTTTTTCAATGAGCAGTTCTTC.

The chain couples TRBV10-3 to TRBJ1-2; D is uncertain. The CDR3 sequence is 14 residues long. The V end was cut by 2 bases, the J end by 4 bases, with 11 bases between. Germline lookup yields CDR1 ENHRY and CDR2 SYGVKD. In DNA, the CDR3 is TGTGCCATCAGTGAGGCAGGCAGTTTCTATGGCTACACCTTC. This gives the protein CAISEAGSFYGYTF.

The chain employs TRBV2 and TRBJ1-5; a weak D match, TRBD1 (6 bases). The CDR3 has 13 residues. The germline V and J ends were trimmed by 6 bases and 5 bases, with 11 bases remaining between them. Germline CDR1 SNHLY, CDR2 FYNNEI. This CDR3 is CASSSDRHQPQHF. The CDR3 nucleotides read TGTGCCAGCAGCTCGGACAGACATCAGCCCCAGCATTTT.

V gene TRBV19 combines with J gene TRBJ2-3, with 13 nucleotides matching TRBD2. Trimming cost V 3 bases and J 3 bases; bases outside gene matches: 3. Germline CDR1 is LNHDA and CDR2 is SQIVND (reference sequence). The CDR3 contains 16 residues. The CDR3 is CASSIRTSGSTDTQYF. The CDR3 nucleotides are TGTGCCAGTAGTATTCGGACTAGCGGGAGTACAGATACGCAGTATTTT. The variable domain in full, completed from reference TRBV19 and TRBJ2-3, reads DGGITQSPKYLFRKEGQNVTLSCEQNLNHDAMYWYRQDPGQGLRLIYYSQIVNDFQKGDIAEGYSVSREKKESFPLTVTSAQKNPTAFYLCASSIRTSGSTDTQYFGPGTRLTVL.

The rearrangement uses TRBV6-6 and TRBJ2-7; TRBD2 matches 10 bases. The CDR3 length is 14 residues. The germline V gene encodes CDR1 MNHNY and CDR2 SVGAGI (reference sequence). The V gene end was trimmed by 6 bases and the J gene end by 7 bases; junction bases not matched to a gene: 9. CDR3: CASSAAGGPREQYF. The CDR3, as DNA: TGTGCCAGCAGCGCAGCGGGAGGGCCTAGGGAGCAGTACTTC.

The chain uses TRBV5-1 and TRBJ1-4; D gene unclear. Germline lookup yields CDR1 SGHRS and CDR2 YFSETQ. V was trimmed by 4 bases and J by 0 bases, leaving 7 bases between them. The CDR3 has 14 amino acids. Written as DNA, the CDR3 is TGCGCCAGCAGCCCCTCCGCAACTAATGAAAAACTGTTTTTT. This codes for CASSPSATNEKLFF.

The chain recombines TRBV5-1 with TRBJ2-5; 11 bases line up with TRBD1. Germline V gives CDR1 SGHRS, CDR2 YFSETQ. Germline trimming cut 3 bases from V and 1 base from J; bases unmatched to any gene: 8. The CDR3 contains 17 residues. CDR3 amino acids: CASSSGQGAHVQETQYF. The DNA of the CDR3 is TGCGCCAGCAGCTCTGGACAGGGGGCCCACGTCCAAGAGACCCAGTACTTC. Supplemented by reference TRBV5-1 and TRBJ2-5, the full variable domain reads KAGVTQTPRYLIKTRGQQVTLSCSPISGHRSVSWYQQTPGQGLQFLFEYFSETQRNKGNFPGRFSGRQFSNSRSEMNVSTLELGDSALYLCASSSGQGAHVQETQYFGPGTRLLVL.

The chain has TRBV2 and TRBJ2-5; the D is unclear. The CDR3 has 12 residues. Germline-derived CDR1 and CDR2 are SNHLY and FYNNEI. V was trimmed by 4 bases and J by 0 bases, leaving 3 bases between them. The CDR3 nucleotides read TGTGCCAGCAGTGTTTACCAAGAGACCCAGTACTTC. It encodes CASSVYQETQYF.

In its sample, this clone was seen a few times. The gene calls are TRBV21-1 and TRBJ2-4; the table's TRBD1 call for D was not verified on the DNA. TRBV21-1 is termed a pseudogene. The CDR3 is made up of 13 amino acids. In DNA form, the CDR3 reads TGTGCCAGCCGGCCCCTGGGGCGGAACATTCAGTACTTC. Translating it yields CASRPLGRNIQYF.

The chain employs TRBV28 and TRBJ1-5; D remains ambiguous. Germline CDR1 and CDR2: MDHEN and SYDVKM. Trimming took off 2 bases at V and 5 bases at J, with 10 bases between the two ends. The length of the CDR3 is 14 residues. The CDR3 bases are TGTGCCAGCAGTTTAGCGGCGGACTATCAGCCCCAGCATTTT. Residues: CASSLAADYQPQHF.

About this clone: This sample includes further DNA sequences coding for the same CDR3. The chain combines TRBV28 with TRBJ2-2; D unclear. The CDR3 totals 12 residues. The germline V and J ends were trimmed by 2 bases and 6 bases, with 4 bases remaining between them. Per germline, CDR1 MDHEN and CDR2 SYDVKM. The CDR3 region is CASSLRAGELFF. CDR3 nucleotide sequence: TGTGCCAGCAGTTTACGGGCCGGGGAGCTGTTTTTT.